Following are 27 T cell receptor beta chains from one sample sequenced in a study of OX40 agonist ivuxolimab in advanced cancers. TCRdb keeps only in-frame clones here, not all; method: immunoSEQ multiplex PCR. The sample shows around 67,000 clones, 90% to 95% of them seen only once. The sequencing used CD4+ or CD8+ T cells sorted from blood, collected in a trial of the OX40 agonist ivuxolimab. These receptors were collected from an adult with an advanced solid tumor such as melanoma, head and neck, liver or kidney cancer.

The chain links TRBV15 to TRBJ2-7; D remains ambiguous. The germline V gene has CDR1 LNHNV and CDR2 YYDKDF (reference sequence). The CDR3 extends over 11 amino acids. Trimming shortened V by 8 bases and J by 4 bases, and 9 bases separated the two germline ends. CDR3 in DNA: TGTGCCACCGACCCGGAGTACGAGCAGTACTTC. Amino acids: CATDPEYEQYF. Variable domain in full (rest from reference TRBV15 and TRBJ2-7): DAMVIQNPRYQVTQFGKPVTLSCSQTLNHNVMYWYQQKSSQAPKLLFHYYDKDFNNEADTPDNFQSRRPNTSFCFLDIRSPGLGDTAMYLCATDPEYEQYFGPGTRLTVT.

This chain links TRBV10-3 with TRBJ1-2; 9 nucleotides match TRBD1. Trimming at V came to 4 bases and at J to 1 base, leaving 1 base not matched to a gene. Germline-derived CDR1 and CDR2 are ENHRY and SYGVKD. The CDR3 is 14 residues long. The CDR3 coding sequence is TGTGCCATCAGTGGGACAGGGGATAACTATGGCTACACCTTC. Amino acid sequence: CAISGTGDNYGYTF.

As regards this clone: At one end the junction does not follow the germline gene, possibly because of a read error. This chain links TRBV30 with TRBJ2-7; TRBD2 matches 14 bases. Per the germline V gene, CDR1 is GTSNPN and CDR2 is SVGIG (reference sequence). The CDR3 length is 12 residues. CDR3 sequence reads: CAEGLAGAHFLF. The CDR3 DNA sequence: TGTGCCGAGGGACTAGCGGGGGCCCACTTCCTTTTC.

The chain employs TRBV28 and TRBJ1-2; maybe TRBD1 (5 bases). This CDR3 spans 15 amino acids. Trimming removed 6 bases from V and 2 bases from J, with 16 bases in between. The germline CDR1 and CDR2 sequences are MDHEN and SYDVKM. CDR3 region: CASSSGTAQNYGYTF. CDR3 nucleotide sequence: TGTGCCAGCAGCTCCGGGACCGCCCAGAACTATGGCTACACCTTC.

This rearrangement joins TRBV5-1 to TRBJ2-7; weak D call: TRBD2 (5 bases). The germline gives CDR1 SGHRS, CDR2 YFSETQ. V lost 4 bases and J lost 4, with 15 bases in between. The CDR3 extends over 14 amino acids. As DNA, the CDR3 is TGCGCCAGCAGCCCACGTGAGGGTGAGTACGAGCAGTACTTC. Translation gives CASSPREGEYEQYF.

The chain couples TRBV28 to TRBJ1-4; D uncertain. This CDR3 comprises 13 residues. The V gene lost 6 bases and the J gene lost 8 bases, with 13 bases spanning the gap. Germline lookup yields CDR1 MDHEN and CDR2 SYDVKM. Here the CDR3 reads CASSREGREKLFF. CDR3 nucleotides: TGTGCCAGCAGCCGAGAGGGCCGGGAAAAACTGTTTTTT.

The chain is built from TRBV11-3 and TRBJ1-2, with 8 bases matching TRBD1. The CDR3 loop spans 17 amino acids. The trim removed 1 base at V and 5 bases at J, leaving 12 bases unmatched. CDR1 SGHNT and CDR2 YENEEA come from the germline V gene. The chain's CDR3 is CASSLGLGTGWRYGYTF. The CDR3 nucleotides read TGTGCCAGCAGCTTAGGATTAGGGACAGGTTGGAGGTATGGCTACACCTTC.

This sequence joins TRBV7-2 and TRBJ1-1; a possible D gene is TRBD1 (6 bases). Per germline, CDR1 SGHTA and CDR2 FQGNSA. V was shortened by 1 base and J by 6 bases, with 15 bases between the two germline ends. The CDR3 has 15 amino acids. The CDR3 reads CASSLGQAGDAEAFF. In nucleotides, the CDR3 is TGTGCCAGCAGCTTAGGACAGGCAGGGGACGCTGAAGCTTTCTTT.

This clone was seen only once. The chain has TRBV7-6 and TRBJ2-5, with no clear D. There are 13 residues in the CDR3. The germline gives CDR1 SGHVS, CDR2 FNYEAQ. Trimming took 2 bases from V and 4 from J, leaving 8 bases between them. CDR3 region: CASSLISGETQYF. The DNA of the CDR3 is TGTGCCAGCAGCTTAATCTCAGGAGAGACCCAGTACTTC.

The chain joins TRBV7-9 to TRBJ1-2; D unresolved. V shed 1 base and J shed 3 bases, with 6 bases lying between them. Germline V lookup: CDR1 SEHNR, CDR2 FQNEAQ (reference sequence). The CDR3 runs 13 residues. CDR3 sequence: CASSLGADYGYTF. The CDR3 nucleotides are TGTGCCAGCAGCTTAGGGGCAGACTATGGCTACACCTTC.

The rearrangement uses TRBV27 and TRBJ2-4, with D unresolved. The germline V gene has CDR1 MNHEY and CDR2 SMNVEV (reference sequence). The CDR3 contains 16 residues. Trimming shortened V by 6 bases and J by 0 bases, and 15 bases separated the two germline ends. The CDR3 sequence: CASRGDTPLAKNIQYF. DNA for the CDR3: TGTGCCAGCAGAGGAGACACGCCCCTAGCCAAAAACATTCAGTACTTC.

CDR3 in DNA: TGCGCCAGCAGCCAACCCGCGGGAATAAGAAGGTACTTC. It yields the protein CASSQPAGIRRYF. The genes are TRBV4-1 and TRBJ2-7; D may be TRBD2 (6 bases). Germline V gives CDR1 MGHRA, CDR2 YSYEKL. Trimming removed 2 bases at V and 12 bases at J, with 17 bases between. The CDR3 is made up of 13 amino acids.

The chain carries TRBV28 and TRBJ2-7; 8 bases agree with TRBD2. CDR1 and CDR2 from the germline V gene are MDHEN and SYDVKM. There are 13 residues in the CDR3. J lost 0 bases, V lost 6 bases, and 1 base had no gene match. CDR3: CASRGTSSYEQYF. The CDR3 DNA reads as TGTGCCAGCAGAGGGACTAGCTCCTACGAGCAGTACTTC.

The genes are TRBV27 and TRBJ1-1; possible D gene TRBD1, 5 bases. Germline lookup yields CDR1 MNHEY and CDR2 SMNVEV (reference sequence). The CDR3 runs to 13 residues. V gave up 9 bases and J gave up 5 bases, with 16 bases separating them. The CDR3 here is CASMGRGLTEAFF. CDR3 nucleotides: TGTGCCAGTATGGGACGGGGTTTGACTGAAGCTTTCTTT.

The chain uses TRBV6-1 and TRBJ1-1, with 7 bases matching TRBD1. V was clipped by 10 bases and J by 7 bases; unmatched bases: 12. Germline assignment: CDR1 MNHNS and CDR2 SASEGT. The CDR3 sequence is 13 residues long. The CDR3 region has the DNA TGTGCCACCTATACAGGGGCCGGGGGTGAAGCTTTCTTT. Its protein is CATYTGAGGEAFF.

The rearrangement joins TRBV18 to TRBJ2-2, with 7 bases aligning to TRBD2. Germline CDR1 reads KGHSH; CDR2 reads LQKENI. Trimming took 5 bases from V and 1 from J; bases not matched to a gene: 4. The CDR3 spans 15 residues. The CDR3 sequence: CASSESGENTGELFF. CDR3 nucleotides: TGTGCCAGCTCAGAAAGCGGGGAGAACACCGGGGAGCTGTTTTTT.

The CDR3 reads CASSLRGTGDGYTF. The CDR3 DNA reads TGTGCCAGCAGTTTACGGGGGACAGGGGATGGCTACACCTTC. The rearrangement joins TRBV27 to TRBJ1-2; 10 bases fit TRBD1. Germline V gene sequence: CDR1 MNHEY, CDR2 SMNVEV (reference sequence). Trimming took 2 bases from V and 6 from J; bases not matched to a gene: 3. The CDR3 loop spans 14 amino acids.

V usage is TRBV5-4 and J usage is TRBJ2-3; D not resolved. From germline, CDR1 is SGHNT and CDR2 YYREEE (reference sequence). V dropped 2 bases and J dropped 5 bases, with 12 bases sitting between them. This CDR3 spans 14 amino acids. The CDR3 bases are TGTGCCAGCAGCTTAGTTCTGCTCCAAGATACGCAGTATTTT. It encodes CASSLVLLQDTQYF.

DNA for the CDR3: TGTGCCAGCAGACAGACAGGGGTTAACGAGCAGTACTTC. Amino acid sequence: CASRQTGVNEQYF. J is TRBJ2-7 and V is TRBV6-1; 8 bases map to TRBD1. The CDR3 is made up of 13 amino acids. The germline V gene has CDR1 MNHNS and CDR2 SASEGT. V lost 6 bases, J lost 5 bases, and 6 bases stayed unmatched.

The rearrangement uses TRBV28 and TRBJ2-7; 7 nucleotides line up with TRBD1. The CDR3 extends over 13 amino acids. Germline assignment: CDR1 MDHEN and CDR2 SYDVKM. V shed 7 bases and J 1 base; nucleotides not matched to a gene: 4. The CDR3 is CASTTGSSYEQYF. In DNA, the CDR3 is TGTGCCAGCACGACAGGGTCTTCCTACGAGCAGTACTTC.

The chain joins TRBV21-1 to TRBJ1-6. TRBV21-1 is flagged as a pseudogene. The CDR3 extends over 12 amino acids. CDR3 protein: CASGGPNSPLHF. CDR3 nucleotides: TGTGCCAGCGGGGGGCCCAATTCACCCCTCCACTTT.

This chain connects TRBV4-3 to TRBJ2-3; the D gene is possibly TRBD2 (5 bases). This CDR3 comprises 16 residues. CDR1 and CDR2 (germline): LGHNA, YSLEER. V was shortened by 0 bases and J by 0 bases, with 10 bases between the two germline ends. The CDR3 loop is CASSQDLTRSTDTQYF. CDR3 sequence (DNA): TGCGCCAGCAGCCAAGATCTAACTAGAAGCACAGATACGCAGTATTTT.

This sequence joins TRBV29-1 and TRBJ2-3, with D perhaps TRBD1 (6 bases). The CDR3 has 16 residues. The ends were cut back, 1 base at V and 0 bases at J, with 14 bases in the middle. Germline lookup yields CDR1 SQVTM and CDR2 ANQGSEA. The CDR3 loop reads CSVEGGRQGSTDTQYF. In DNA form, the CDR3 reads TGCAGCGTTGAAGGGGGCAGGCAGGGGAGCACAGATACGCAGTATTTT.

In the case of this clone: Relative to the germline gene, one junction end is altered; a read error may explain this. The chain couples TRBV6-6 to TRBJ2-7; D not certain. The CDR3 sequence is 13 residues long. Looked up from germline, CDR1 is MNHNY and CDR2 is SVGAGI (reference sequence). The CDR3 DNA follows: TGTACCAGCACGAGTGACTTCACCTACGAGCAGTACTTC. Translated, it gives CTSTSDFTYEQYF.

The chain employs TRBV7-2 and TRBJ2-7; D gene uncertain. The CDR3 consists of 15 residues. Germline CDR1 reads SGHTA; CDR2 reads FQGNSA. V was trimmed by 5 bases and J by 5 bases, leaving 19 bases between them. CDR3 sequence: CASSPDPLGNHEQYF. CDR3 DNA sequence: TGTGCCAGCAGCCCCGACCCGTTGGGGAACCACGAGCAGTACTTC.

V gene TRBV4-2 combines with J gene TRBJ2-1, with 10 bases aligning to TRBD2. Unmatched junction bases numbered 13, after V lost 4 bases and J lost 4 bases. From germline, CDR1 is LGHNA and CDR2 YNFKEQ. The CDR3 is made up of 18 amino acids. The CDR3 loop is CASSPLVIAGGRYNEQFF. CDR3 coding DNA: TGTGCCAGCAGCCCTTTGGTGATAGCGGGGGGCCGGTACAATGAGCAGTTCTTC.

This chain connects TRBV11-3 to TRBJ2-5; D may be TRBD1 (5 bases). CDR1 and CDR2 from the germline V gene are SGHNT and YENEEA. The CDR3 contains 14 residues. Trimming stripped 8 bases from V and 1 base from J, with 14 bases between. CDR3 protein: CASSQGASQETQYF. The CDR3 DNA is TGTGCCAGCTCTCAAGGGGCGTCCCAAGAGACCCAGTACTTC.